Presented here are 11 T cell receptor beta chains from one specimen sequenced in a study of T cell responses to AZD1222 COVID-19 vaccine. Method: immunoSEQ multiplex PCR; TCRdb's copy keeps in-frame clones and lacks some. In the table there are some 150,000 clones, 80% to 95% of which are singletons. The specimen comprised peripheral blood, sampled on day 0 of MenACWY control vaccination. The receptor source for this set is an adult in good health.

This chain connects TRBV5-1 to TRBJ1-1; D unresolved. The germline gives CDR1 SGHRS, CDR2 YFSETQ. Trimming took off 0 bases at V and 5 bases at J, with 11 bases between the two ends. This CDR3 region has 14 residues. CDR3 in amino acids: CASSLDLSGTEAFF. In DNA, the CDR3 is TGCGCCAGCAGCTTGGATTTGAGTGGGACTGAAGCTTTCTTT. Full variable domain (rest looked up from reference TRBV5-1 and TRBJ1-1): KAGVTQTPRYLIKTRGQQVTLSCSPISGHRSVSWYQQTPGQGLQFLFEYFSETQRNKGNFPGRFSGRQFSNSRSEMNVSTLELGDSALYLCASSLDLSGTEAFFGQGTRLTVV.

The V and J genes are TRBV6-4 and TRBJ1-4, with a weak D call TRBD1 (5 bases). The CDR3 spans 15 residues. V was pared by 0 bases and J by 8 bases, with 13 bases between. Per germline, CDR1 MRHNA and CDR2 SNTAGT. CDR3 in amino acids: CASSDSPRAHEKLFF. The CDR3 DNA follows: TGTGCCAGCAGTGACTCCCCCAGGGCCCACGAAAAACTGTTTTTT.

The chain joins TRBV7-9 to TRBJ1-1; a weak D match, TRBD1 (6 bases). The CDR3 consists of 12 residues. CDR1 and CDR2 (germline): SEHNR, FQNEAQ (reference sequence). Trimming removed 11 bases from V and 1 base from J, with 11 bases in between. CDR3 nucleotide sequence: TGTGCCGGGGGGCCGGGGAACACTGAAGCTTTCTTT. It encodes CAGGPGNTEAFF. The full variable domain, with the rest looked up from reference TRBV7-9 and TRBJ1-1, is DTGVSQNPRHKITKRGQNVTFRCDPISEHNRLYWYRQTLGQGPEFLTYFQNEAQLEKSRLLSDRFSAERPKGSFSTLEIQRTEQGDSAMYLCAGGPGNTEAFFGQGTRLTVV.

The chain joins TRBV28 to TRBJ2-1; tentative D call: TRBD2 (5 bases). The CDR3 has 13 amino acids. Germline lookup yields CDR1 MDHEN and CDR2 SYDVKM. V lost 3 bases and J 5 bases, leaving 8 bases between the germline ends. CDR3 sequence (DNA): TGTGCCAGCAGTTTTACGGGGAACAATGAGCAGTTCTTC. Translating it yields CASSFTGNNEQFF.

The chain uses TRBV5-1 and TRBJ1-4; no firm D call. V lost 1 base and J 5 bases, leaving 9 bases between the germline ends. This CDR3 has 14 residues. Germline-derived CDR1 and CDR2 are SGHRS and YFSETQ. This chain's CDR3 is CASSLSDPNEKLFF. The CDR3 region has the DNA TGCGCCAGCAGCTTGTCAGACCCGAATGAAAAACTGTTTTTT.

The chain combines TRBV4-3 with TRBJ2-2; TRBD1 aligns across 8 bases. This CDR3 region has 17 residues. V shed 0 bases, J shed 3 bases, and the junction held 6 bases outside the gene matches. The germline V gene encodes CDR1 LGHNA and CDR2 YSLEER. In DNA, the CDR3 is TGCGCCAGCAGCCAAGAGACAGGGGTGGGGGACACCGGGGAGCTGTTTTTT. It translates to CASSQETGVGDTGELFF.

The chain carries TRBV30 and TRBJ1-2; D not certain. The CDR3 runs to 11 residues. Germline values: CDR1 GTSNPN, CDR2 SVGIG (reference sequence). Trimming stripped 8 bases from V and 5 bases from J, with 12 bases between. The CDR3 protein is CAGPRAYGYTF. Written as DNA, the CDR3 is TGTGCCGGTCCCCGCGCTTATGGCTACACCTTC.

This sequence joins TRBV3-1 (or the pseudogene TRBV3-2) and TRBJ1-1; the D gene is possibly TRBD1 (5 bases). CDR3 length: 14 residues. Deletions cut 4 bases from V and 2 bases from J, with 11 bases between. CDR1 and CDR2 from the germline V gene are LGHDT and YNNKEL (reference sequence). The CDR3, as DNA: TGTGCCAGCAGCCGGACATCCGGAAACACTGAAGCTTTCTTT. It specifies CASSRTSGNTEAFF.

The chain couples TRBV18 to TRBJ2-4; no reliable D call. CDR1 is KGHSH, CDR2 LQKENI, per germline. V lost 8 bases and J lost 3, with 11 bases in between. The CDR3 runs 13 residues. The CDR3 nucleotides read TGTGCCAGCCAGCCGGAAGGCAAAAACATTCAGTACTTC. Residues: CASQPEGKNIQYF.

The genes are TRBV5-1 and TRBJ1-1; perhaps TRBD1 as D (6 bases). Germline CDR1 and CDR2: SGHRS and YFSETQ. This CDR3 is 14 amino acids long. Trimming removed 4 bases from V and 1 base from J, with 11 bases in between. The CDR3 sequence is CASSLSGQNTEAFF. CDR3 nucleotide sequence: TGCGCCAGCAGCCTCTCGGGACAGAACACTGAAGCTTTCTTT.

Comment on this clone: A junction boundary mismatches the germline segment, possibly from a read error. The chain recombines TRBV27 with TRBJ1-5; D unresolved. The germline V gene encodes CDR1 MNHEY and CDR2 SMNVEV (reference sequence). This CDR3 comprises 14 residues. In nucleotides, the CDR3 is TGTGCCAGCGGTTTTCGCGGGCGCAATCAGCCCCAGCATTTT. Encoded protein: CASGFRGRNQPQHF.